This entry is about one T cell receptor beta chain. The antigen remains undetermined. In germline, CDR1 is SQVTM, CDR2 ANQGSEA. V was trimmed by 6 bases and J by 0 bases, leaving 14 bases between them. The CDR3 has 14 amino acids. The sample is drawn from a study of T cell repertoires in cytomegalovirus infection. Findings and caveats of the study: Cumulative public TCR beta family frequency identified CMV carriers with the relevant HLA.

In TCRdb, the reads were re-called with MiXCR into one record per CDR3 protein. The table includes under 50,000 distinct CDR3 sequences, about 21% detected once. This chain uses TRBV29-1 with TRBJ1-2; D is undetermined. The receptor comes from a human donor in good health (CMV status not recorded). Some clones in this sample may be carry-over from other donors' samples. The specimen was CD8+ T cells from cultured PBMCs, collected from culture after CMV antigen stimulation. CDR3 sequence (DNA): TGCAGCGTCGGGAGATCAGGAGCTAACTATGGCTACACCTTC. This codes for CSVGRSGANYGYTF.